This T cell receptor (beta chain) was sequenced during a study of blood T cell repertoires in COVID-19. Germline V gene data show CDR1 as DFQATT and CDR2 as SNEGSKA (reference sequence). This CDR3 region has 14 residues. V lost 3 bases to trimming and J lost 4 bases; unmatched junction nucleotides: 3. Sequencing was performed with immunoSEQ multiplex PCR; in TCRdb, only in-frame clones are kept and a portion is missing. The sample lists 260,000 or so clones; roughly 76% were seen once. The source is a woman older than 75 with COVID-19, enrolled during active disease. The rearrangement uses TRBV20-1 and TRBJ2-1, with 10 bases that match TRBD2. Sequenced input: peripheral blood. CDR3 coding DNA: TGCAGTGCTAGTAGCGGGGGGCTATACAATGAGCAGTTCTTC. Translated: CSASSGGLYNEQFF.